Following are 6 T cell receptor beta chains from one sample sequenced in a study of shared clonotypes between healthy human individuals. Using immunoSEQ multiplex PCR, the repertoire was profiled, and TCRdb retains in-frame clones only, with some absent. This table holds roughly 2,500,000 clones, 80% to 95% found once. The sample was naive CD4+ T cells from PBMCs. Subset: CD45RA+ positively selected. These TCRs come from a man in his late teens or twenties in good health. Some clones in this sample may be carry-over from other donors' samples.

This rearrangement joins TRBV25-1 to TRBJ1-1; 7 positions agree with TRBD1. The CDR3 has 17 amino acids. The ends lost 4 bases at V and 0 bases at J; junction bases unmatched: 11. The V gene's germline CDR1 is MGHDK and CDR2 SYGVNS. As DNA, the CDR3 is TGTGCCAGCAGTGCCCGTGCGAGGGGGCCTGTGAACACTGAAGCTTTCTTT. Protein sequence: CASSARARGPVNTEAFF.

V and J are TRBV25-1 and TRBJ1-6; no definite D call. The V end lost 6 bases, the J end lost 8 bases, and 14 bases lay between the germline ends. Germline values: CDR1 MGHDK, CDR2 SYGVNS. This CDR3 is 14 amino acids long. CDR3 nucleotides: TGTGCCAGCAGGGGAGAGGGTTCGCATTCACCCCTCCACTTT. Translated: CASRGEGSHSPLHF.

This sequence joins TRBV6-4 and TRBJ2-7; 10 bases match TRBD1. Germline V gives CDR1 MRHNA, CDR2 SNTAGT. V shed 4 bases, J shed 6 bases, and the junction held 15 bases outside the gene matches. The CDR3 has 17 residues. CDR3 sequence reads: CASSGPRQGAGRGEQYF. The CDR3 DNA reads as TGTGCCAGCAGTGGCCCCCGACAGGGGGCGGGCCGCGGCGAGCAGTACTTC.

The chain couples TRBV15 to TRBJ2-1; D call uncertain. Germline CDR1 LNHNV, CDR2 YYDKDF (reference sequence). The CDR3 length is 13 residues. V gave up 5 bases and J gave up 7 bases, with 12 bases separating them. DNA for the CDR3: TGTGCCACCAGCGGTTTGCGGTGGAATGAGCAGTTCTTC. Translated, it gives CATSGLRWNEQFF.

V and J are TRBV5-4 and TRBJ2-1; 14 bases match TRBD2. V shed 2 bases and J 7 bases; nucleotides not matched to a gene: 8. Germline CDR1 and CDR2: SGHNT and YYREEE (reference sequence). The CDR3 totals 17 residues. The CDR3 nucleotides are TGTGCCAGCAGCTTTTCAGGGACTAGCGGGAGATGGAATGAGCAGTTCTTC. It yields the protein CASSFSGTSGRWNEQFF.

The V call is TRBV2, the J call TRBJ2-3, with 9 bases aligning to TRBD1. Losses at the gene ends were 5 bases for V and 1 base for J; bases not matched to a gene: 10. This CDR3 region has 17 residues. The germline gives CDR1 SNHLY, CDR2 FYNNEI. CDR3 residues: CASSKLTGGRGTDTQYF. The CDR3 DNA is TGTGCCAGCAGTAAACTTACAGGGGGCCGTGGCACAGATACGCAGTATTTT.